The sequence of this TCR beta chain was determined in a study of technical replicates of blood from several donors. Assay: immunoSEQ multiplex PCR; the TCRdb copy retains only in-frame clones and omits some. The data show tens of thousands of clones, 93% seen once. The CDR3 covers 13 residues. The V gene's germline CDR1 is MNHEY and CDR2 SMNVEV (reference sequence). Trimming took off 6 bases at V and 4 bases at J, with 12 bases between the two ends. The TCR sequence derives from a human donor in good health. Sequencing was carried out using T cells isolated from PBMCs. The chain joins TRBV27 to TRBJ1-1, with D hard to call. CDR3 sequence (DNA): TGTGCCAGCAGCCTCCTGCAGTTCACTGAAGCTTTCTTT. This codes for CASSLLQFTEAFF.